By its share, the clone carrying this TCR beta chain is large. Germline lookup yields CDR1 ENHRY and CDR2 SYGVKD. The CDR3 consists of 16 residues. The V and J ends lost 0 bases and 2 bases, in that order; junction bases with no gene match: 6. The sample originates from a study of blood T cell repertoires in COVID-19. Study-level background: Samples taken during acute and convalescent COVID-19 were collected in the United States, Italy and Spain.

Some clones are missing from TCRdb's copy, which holds only in-frame ones; the method was immunoSEQ multiplex PCR. The sample has 150,000 to 200,000 clones; roughly four fifths are singletons. This chain uses TRBV10-3 with TRBJ2-7, with 8 bases that match TRBD1. The sample comprised PBMCs or T cells enriched from blood (not recorded which). This TCR derives from a man aged 50-60 years who had recovered from COVID-19. CDR3 DNA sequence: TGTGCCATCAGTGAGTCGCTTAACAGGGGGGCCTACGAGCAGTACTTC. It encodes CAISESLNRGAYEQYF.